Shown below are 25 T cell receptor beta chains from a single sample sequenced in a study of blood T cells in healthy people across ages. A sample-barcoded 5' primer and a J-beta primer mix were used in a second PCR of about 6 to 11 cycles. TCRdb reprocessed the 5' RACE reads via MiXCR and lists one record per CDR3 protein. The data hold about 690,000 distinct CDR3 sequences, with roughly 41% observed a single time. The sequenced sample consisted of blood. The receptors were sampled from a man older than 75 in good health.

CDR3 nucleotide sequence: TGTGCCAGCAGCTTAGGGGGGGAGAGTGGCTACGAGCAGTACTTC. Translation: CASSLGGESGYEQYF. The V call is TRBV11-2, the J call TRBJ2-4; a possible D gene is TRBD2 (6 bases). The tail of the sequence fits TRBJ2-7 better, so the J call may be wrong. Germline V gene data show CDR1 as SGHAT and CDR2 as FQNNGV. This CDR3 is 15 amino acids long.

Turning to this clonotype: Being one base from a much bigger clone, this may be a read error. For the CDR3, the DNA is TGTGCCAGCAATACGGGACTAGGCCGAAACTACAATGAGCAGTACTTC. It encodes CASNTGLGRNYNEQYF. The rearrangement links TRBV6-1 to TRBJ2-7; 8 positions agree with TRBD2. The J segment lost 7 bases and the V segment lost 7 bases, leaving 18 bases of the junction unmatched. The CDR3 length is 16 residues. The germline V gene encodes CDR1 MNHNS and CDR2 SASEGT.

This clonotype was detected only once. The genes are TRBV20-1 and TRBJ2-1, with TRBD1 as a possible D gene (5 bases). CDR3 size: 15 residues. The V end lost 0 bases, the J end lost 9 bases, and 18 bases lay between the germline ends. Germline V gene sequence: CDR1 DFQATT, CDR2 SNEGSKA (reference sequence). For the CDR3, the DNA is TGCAGTGCTAGAGATCGAGGCAGGGCGACGGGTGAGCAGTTCTTC. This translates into CSARDRGRATGEQFF.

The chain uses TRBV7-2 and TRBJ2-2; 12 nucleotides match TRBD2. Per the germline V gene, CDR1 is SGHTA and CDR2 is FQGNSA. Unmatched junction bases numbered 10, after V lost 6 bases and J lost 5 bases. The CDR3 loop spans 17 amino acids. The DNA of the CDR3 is TGTGCCAGCAGACAGGGACTAGCGGGTGCTGGGACCGGGGAGCTGTTTTTT. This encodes CASRQGLAGAGTGELFF.

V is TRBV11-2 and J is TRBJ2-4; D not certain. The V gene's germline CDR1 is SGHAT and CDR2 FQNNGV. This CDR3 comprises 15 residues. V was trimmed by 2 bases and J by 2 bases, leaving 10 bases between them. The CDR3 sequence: CASSLSTTPKNIQYF. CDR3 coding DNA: TGTGCCAGCAGCTTAAGTACAACTCCCAAAAACATTCAGTACTTC.

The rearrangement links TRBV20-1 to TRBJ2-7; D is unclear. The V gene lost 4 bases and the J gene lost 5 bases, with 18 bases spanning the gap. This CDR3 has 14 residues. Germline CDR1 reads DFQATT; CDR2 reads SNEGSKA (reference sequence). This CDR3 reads CSATHDSGRNEQYF. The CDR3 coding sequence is TGCAGTGCTACACATGACTCAGGCCGGAACGAGCAGTACTTC.

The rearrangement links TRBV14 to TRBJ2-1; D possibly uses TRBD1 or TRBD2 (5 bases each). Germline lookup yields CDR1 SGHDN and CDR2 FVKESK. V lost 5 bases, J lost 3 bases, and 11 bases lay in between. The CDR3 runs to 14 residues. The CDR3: CASSSGRIYNEQFF. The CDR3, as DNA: TGTGCCAGCAGCTCGGGACGGATCTACAATGAGCAGTTCTTC.

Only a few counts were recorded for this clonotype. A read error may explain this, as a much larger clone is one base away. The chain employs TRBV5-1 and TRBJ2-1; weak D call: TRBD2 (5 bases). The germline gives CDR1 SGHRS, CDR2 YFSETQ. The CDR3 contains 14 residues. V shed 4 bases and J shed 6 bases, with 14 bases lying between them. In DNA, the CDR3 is TGCGCCAGCAGCCGATTGTCGGGGTGCAATGAGCAGTTCTTC. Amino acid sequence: CASSRLSGCNEQFF.

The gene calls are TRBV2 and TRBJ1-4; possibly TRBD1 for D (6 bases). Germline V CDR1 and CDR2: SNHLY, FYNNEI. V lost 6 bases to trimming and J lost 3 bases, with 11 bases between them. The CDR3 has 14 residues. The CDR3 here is CASRQQGANEKLFF. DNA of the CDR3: TGTGCCAGCAGGCAACAGGGCGCTAATGAAAAACTGTTTTTT.

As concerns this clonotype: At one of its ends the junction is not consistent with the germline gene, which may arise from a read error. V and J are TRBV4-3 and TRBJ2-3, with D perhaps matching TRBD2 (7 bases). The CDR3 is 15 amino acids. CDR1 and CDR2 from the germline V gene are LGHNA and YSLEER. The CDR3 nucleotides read TGCGCCAGCAACGAATTTGGGGGGGCCGCAGATACGCGGTATTTT. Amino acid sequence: CASNEFGGAADTRYF.

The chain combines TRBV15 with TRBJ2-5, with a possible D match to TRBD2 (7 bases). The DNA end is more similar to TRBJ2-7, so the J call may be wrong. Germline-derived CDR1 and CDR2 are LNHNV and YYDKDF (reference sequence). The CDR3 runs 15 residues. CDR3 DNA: TGTGCCACCAGCAGAGATCGGCGGGGGCTTCACGAGCAGTACTTC. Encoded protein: CATSRDRRGLHEQYF.

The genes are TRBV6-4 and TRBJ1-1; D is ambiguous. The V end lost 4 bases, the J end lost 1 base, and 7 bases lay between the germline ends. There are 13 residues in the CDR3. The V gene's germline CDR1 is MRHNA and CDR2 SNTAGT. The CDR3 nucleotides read TGTGCCAGCAGTGTGGACCAGAACACTGAAGCTTTCTTT. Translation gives CASSVDQNTEAFF.

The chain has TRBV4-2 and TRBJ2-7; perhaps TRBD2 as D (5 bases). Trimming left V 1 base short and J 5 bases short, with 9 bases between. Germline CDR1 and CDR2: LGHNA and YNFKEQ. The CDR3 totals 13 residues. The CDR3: CASSQGGDDEQYF. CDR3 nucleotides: TGTGCCAGCAGCCAAGGGGGAGACGACGAGCAGTACTTC.

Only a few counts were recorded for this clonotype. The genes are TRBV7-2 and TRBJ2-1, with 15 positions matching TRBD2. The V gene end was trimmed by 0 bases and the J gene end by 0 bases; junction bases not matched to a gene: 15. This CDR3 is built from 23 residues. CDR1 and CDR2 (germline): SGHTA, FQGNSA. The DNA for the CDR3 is TGTGCCAGCAGCTTAGCGGGACTAGCGGGAGGAATATATAAACAAAGCTCCTACAATGAGCAGTTCTTC. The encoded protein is CASSLAGLAGGIYKQSSYNEQFF.

The DNA of the CDR3 is TGTGCCAGCAGTTTAGCAGGCTCCACTGGCACAGATACGCAGTATTTT. Amino acids: CASSLAGSTGTDTQYF. This sequence joins TRBV27 and TRBJ2-3; D is unclear. This CDR3 has 16 residues. V was pared by 2 bases and J by 1 base, with 13 bases between. The germline CDR1 and CDR2 sequences are MNHEY and SMNVEV (reference sequence).

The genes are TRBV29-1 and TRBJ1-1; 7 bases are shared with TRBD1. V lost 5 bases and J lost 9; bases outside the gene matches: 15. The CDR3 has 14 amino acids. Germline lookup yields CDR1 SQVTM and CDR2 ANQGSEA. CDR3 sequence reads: CSVRPRGQNVQAFF. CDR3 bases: TGCAGCGTTCGCCCGCGGGGACAGAATGTACAAGCTTTCTTT. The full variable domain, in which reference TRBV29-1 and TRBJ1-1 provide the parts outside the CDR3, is SAVISQKPSRDICQRGTSLTIQCQVDSQVTMMFWYRQQPGQSLTLIATANQGSEATYESGFVIDKFPISRPNLTFSTLTVSNMSPEDSSIYLCSVRPRGQNVQAFFGQGTRLTVV.

The CDR3 loop is CSARNPGGSEQYF. CDR3 sequence (DNA): TGCAGTGCTAGAAACCCGGGGGGCAGCGAGCAGTACTTC. The chain recombines TRBV20-1 with TRBJ2-7; a possible D gene is TRBD2 (7 bases). CDR1 DFQATT and CDR2 SNEGSKA come from the germline V gene (reference sequence). Trimming removed 2 bases at V and 6 bases at J, with 14 bases between. The CDR3 sequence is 13 residues long.

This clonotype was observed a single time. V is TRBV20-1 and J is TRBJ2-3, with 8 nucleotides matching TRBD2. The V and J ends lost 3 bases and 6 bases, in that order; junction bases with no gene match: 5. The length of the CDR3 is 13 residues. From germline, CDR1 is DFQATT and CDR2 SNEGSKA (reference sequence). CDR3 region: CSASLGRGDTQYF. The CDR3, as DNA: TGCAGTGCTAGTCTCGGGAGGGGGGATACGCAGTATTTT.

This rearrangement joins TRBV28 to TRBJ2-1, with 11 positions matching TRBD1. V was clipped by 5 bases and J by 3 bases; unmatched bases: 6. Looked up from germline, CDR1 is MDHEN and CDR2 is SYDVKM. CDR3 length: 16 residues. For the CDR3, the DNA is TGTGCCAGCAGTCCCTCTGGGACAGGGGGCTACAATGAGCAGTTCTTC. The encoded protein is CASSPSGTGGYNEQFF.

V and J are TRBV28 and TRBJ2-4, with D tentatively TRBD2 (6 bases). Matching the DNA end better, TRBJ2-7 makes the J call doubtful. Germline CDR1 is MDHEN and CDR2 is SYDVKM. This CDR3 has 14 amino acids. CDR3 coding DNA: TGTGCCAGCAGTTTCGGAGGGGTCGCTTACGAGCAGTACTTC. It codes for CASSFGGVAYEQYF.

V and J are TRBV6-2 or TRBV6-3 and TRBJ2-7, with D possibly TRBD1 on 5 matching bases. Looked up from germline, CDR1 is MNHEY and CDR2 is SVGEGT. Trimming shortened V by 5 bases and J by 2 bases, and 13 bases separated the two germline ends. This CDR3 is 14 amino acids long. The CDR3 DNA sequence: TGTGCCAGCAGTCAACGAGGACATCCCTACGAGCAGTACTTC. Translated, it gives CASSQRGHPYEQYF.

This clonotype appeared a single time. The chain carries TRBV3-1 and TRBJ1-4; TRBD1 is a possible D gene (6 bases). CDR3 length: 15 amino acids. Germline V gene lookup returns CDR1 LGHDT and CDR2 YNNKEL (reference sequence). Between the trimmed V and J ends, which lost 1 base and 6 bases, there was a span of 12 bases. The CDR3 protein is CASSQAPQGYEKLFF. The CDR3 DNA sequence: TGTGCCAGCAGCCAAGCCCCTCAGGGGTATGAAAAACTGTTTTTT.

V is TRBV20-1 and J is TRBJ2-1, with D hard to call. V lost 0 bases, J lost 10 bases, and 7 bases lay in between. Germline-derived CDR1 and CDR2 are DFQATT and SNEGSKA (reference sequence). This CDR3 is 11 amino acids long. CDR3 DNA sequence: TGCAGTGCTAGAGATCTGGGGGAGCAGTTCTTC. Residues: CSARDLGEQFF.

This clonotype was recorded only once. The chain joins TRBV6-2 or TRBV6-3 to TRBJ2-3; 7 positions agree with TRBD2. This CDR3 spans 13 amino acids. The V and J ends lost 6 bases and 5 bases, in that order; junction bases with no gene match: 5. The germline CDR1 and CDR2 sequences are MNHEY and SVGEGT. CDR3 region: CASSRLAVDTQYF. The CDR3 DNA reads TGTGCCAGCAGCCGACTAGCCGTAGATACGCAGTATTTT.

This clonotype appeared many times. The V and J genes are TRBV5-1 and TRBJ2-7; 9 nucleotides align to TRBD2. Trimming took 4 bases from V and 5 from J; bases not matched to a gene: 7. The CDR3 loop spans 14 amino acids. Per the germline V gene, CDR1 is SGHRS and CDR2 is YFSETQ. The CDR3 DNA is TGCGCCAGCAGCGTCGGGACTAGCTTCCACGAGCAGTACTTC. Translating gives CASSVGTSFHEQYF.